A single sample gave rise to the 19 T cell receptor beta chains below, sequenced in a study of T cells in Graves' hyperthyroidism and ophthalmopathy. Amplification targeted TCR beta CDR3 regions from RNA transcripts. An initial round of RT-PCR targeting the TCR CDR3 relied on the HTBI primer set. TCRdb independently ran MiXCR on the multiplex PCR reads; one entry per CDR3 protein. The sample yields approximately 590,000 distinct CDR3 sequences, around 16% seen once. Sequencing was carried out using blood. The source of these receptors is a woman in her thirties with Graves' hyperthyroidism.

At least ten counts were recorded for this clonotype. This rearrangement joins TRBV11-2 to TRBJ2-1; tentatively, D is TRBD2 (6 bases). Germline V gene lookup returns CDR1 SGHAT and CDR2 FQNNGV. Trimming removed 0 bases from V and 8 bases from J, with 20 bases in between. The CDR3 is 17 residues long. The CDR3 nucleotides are TGTGCCAGCAGCTTAGATACTCCGAGACTTGGAGGGCATGAGCAGTTCTTC. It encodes CASSLDTPRLGGHEQFF.

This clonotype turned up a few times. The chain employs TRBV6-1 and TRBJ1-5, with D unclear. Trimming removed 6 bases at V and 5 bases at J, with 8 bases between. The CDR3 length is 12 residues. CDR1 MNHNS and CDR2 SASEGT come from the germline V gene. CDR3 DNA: TGTGCCAGCAGCTACGATCATCAGCCCCAGCATTTT. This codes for CASSYDHQPQHF.

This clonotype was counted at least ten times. For the CDR3, the DNA is TGCAGCGTTGTAGCGGGAAAAGGGCGGGGCACAGATACGCAGTATTTT. Amino acid sequence: CSVVAGKGRGTDTQYF. The chain couples TRBV29-1 to TRBJ2-3; TRBD2 aligns across 8 bases. The CDR3 sequence is 16 residues long. V trimming: 4 bases; J trimming: 1 base; junction bases outside the gene matches: 10. CDR1 is SQVTM and CDR2 is ANQGSEA in the germline V gene.

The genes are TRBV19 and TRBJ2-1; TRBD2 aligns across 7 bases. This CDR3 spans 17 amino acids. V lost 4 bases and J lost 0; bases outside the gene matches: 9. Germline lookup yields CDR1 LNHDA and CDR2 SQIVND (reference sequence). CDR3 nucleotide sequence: TGTGCCAGTAGTACTACCAAACTAGCGACCTCCTACAATGAGCAGTTCTTC. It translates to CASSTTKLATSYNEQFF.

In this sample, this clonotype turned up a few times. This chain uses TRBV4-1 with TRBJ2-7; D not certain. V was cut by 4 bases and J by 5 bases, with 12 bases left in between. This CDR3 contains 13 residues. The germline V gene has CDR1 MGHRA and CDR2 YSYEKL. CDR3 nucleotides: TGCGCCAGCAGCCCACTTCCCTGGGACGAGCAGTACTTC. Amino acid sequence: CASSPLPWDEQYF.

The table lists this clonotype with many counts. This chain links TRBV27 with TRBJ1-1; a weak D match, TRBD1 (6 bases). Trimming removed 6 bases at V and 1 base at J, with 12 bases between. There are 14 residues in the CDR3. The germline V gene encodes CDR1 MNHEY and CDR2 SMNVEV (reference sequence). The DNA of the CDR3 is TGTGCCAGCAGCCCTAGGGGGGCGAACACTGAAGCTTTCTTT. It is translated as CASSPRGANTEAFF.

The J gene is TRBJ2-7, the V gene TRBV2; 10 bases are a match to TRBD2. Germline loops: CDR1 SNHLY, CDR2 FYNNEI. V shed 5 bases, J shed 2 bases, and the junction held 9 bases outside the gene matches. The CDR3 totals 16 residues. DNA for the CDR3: TGTGCCAGCAGTTCCCGTCTAGCGGGAGTCCCCTACGAGCAGTACTTC. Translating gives CASSSRLAGVPYEQYF.

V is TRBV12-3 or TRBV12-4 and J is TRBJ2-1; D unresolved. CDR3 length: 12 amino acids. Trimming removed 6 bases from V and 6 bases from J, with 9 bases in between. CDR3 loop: CASRRFGNEQFF. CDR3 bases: TGTGCCAGCAGGCGTTTCGGCAATGAGCAGTTCTTC.

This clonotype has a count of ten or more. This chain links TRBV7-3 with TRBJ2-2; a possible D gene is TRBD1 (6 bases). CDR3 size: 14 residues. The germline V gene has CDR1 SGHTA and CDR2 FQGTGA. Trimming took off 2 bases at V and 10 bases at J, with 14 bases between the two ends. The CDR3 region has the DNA TGTGCCAGCAGCTTAGCCCTGGGGGCGAAGGAGCTGTTTTTT. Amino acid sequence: CASSLALGAKELFF. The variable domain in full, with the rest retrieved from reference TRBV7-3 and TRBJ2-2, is GAGVSQTPSNKVTEKGKYVELRCDPISGHTALYWYRQSLGQGPEFLIYFQGTGAADDSGLPNDRFFAVRPEGSVSTLKIQRTERGDSAVYLCASSLALGAKELFFGEGSRLTVL.

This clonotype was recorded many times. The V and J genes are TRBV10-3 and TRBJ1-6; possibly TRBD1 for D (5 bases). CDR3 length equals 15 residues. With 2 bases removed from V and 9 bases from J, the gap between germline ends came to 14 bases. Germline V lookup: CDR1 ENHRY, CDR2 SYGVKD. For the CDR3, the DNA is TGTGCCATCAGTGAGGGCCAGGGTGGAGGTTCACCCCTCCACTTT. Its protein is CAISEGQGGGSPLHF.

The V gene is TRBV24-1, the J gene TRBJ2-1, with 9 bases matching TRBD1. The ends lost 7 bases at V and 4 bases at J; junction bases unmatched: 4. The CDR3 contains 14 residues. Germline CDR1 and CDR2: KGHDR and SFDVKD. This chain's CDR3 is CATRGQGDYNEQFF. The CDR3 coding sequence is TGTGCCACCAGGGGACAGGGTGATTACAATGAGCAGTTCTTC.

In DNA, the CDR3 is TGTGCCAGCAGCCAATTAGCGGGAGGTGCCGGGGAGCTGTTTTTT. This gives the protein CASSQLAGGAGELFF. The rearrangement uses TRBV3-1 and TRBJ2-2; 10 bases match TRBD2. V trimming: 2 bases; J trimming: 6 bases; junction bases outside the gene matches: 3. The CDR3 runs to 15 residues. Looked up from germline, CDR1 is LGHDT and CDR2 is YNNKEL (reference sequence).

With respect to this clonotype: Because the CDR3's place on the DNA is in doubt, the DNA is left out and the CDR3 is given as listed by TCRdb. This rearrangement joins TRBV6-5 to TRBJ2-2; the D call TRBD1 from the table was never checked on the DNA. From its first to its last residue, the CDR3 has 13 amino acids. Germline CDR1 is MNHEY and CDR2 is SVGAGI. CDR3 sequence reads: CASILGPSGELFF.

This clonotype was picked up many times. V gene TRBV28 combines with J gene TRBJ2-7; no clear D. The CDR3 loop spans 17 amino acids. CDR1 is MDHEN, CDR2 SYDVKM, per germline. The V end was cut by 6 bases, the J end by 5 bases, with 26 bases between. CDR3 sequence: CASSSYRADWNADEQYF. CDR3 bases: TGTGCCAGCAGCTCCTACCGGGCTGATTGGAACGCGGACGAGCAGTACTTC.

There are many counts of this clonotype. The CDR3 DNA reads TGTGCCAGCATCCTCCGGGACAGCGGGGGAAATTCACCCCTCCACTTT. It yields the protein CASILRDSGGNSPLHF. J is TRBJ1-6 and V is TRBV28; 7 bases are a match to TRBD1. Germline lookup yields CDR1 MDHEN and CDR2 SYDVKM. This CDR3 region has 16 residues. J gave up 7 bases and V 7 bases, and 13 bases lay outside the gene matches.

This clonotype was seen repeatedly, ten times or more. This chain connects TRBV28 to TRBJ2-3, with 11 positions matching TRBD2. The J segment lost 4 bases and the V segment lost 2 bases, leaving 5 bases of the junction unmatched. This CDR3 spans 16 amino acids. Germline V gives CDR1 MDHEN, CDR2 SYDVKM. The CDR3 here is CASSLILAGGADTQYF. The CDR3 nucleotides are TGTGCCAGCAGTTTAATCCTAGCGGGAGGCGCAGATACGCAGTATTTT.

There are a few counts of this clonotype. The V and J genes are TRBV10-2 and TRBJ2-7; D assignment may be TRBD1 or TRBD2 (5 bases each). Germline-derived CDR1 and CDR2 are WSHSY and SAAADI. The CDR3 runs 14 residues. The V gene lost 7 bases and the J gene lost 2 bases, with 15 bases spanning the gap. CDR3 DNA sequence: TGCGCCAGCATTAGTCCGGGACGGACCTACGAGCAGTACTTC. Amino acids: CASISPGRTYEQYF.

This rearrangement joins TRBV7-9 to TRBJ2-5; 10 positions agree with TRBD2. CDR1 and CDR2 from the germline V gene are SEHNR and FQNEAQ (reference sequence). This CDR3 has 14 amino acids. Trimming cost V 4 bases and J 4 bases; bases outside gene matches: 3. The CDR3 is CASSSSGSGETQYF. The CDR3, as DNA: TGTGCCAGCAGCTCTAGCGGGAGTGGAGAGACCCAGTACTTC.

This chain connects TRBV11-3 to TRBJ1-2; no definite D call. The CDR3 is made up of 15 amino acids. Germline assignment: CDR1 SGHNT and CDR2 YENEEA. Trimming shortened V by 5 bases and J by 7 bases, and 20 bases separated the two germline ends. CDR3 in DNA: TGTGCCAGCAGCGCATCCCCCGGGCCAGAAAGTGGCTACACCTTC. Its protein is CASSASPGPESGYTF.